This T cell receptor (beta chain) is from a study of T cells in Graves' hyperthyroidism and ophthalmopathy. Amplification of TCR beta CDR3 regions was performed using RNA transcripts as template. The HTBI set primed first-round TCR CDR3 RT-PCR. TCRdb fed the multiplex PCR reads into MiXCR, producing one record per CDR3 protein. Of approximately 640,000 distinct CDR3 sequences detected, roughly 16% appear once; the ten largest clones hold 3% to 4.5%. This clonotype showed up many times. Trimming pared 7 bases from V and 1 base from J, leaving 25 bases between. Per germline, CDR1 MDHEN and CDR2 SYDVKM. CDR3 length equals 18 residues.

The receptor comes from a woman in her twenties or thirties with Graves' hyperthyroidism. This chain uses TRBV28 with TRBJ2-5; tentative D call: TRBD1 (6 bases). The sequenced sample was blood. CDR3 coding DNA: TGTGCCAGCACTCCAAGTACCACAGGGTGGTTAGGCCAAGAGACCCAGTACTTC. This encodes CASTPSTTGWLGQETQYF.